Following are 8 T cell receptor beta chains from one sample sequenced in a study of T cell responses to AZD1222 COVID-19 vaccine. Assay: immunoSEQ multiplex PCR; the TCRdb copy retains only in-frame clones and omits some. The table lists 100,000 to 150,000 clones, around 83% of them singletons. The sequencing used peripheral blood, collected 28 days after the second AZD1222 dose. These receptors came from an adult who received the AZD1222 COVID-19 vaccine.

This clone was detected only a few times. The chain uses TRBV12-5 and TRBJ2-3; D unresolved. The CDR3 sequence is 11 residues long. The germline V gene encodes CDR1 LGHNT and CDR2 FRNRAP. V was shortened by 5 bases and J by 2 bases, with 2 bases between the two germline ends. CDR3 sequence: CASGNTDTQYF. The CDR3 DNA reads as TGTGCTAGTGGTAACACAGATACGCAGTATTTT.

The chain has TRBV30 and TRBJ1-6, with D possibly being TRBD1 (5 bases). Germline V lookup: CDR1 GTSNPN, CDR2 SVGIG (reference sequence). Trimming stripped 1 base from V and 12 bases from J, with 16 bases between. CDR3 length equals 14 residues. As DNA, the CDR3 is TGTGCCTGGAGTGGATCGGGATCCGGACAACCCCTCCACTTT. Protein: CAWSGSGSGQPLHF.

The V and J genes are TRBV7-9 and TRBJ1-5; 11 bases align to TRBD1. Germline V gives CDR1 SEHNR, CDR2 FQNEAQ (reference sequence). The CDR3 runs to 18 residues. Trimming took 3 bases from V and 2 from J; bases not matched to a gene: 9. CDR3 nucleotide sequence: TGTGCCAGCAGCTTTATGGGACAGGGGGTGCGGGGCAATCAGCCCCAGCATTTT. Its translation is CASSFMGQGVRGNQPQHF.

CDR3 nucleotide sequence: TGTGCCAGCAGCGTTGACAGGCCCTCAGGGGGCTACACCTTC. Its protein is CASSVDRPSGGYTF. The chain carries TRBV2 and TRBJ1-2; a weak D match, TRBD1 (6 bases). This CDR3 contains 14 residues. Germline V gene sequence: CDR1 SNHLY, CDR2 FYNNEI. V was pared by 6 bases and J by 8 bases, with 19 bases between.

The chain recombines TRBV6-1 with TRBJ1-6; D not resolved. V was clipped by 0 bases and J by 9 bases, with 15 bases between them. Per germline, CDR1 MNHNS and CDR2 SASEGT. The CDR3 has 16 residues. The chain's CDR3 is CASSEAYRSIGSPLHF. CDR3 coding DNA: TGTGCCAGCAGTGAAGCTTACAGATCCATTGGTTCACCCCTCCACTTT.

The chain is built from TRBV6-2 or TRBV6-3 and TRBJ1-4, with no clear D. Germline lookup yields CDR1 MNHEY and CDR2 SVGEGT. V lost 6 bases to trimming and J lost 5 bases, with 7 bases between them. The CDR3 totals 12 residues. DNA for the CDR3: TGTGCCAGCAGCCCCAGGAATGAAAAACTGTTTTTT. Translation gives CASSPRNEKLFF.

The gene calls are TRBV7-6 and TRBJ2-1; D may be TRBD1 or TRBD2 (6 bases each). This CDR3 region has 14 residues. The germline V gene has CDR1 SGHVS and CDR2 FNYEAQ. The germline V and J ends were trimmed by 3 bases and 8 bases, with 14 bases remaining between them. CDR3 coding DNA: TGTGCCAGCAGCTTGATAGGGGGGATGGATGAGCAGTTCTTC. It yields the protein CASSLIGGMDEQFF.

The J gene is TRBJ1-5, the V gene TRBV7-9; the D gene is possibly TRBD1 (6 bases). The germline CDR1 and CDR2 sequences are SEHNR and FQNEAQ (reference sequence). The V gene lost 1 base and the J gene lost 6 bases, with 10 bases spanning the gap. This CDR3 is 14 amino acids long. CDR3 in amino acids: CASSLGGGPQPQHF. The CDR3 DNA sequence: TGTGCCAGCAGCTTAGGAGGGGGTCCTCAGCCCCAGCATTTT.